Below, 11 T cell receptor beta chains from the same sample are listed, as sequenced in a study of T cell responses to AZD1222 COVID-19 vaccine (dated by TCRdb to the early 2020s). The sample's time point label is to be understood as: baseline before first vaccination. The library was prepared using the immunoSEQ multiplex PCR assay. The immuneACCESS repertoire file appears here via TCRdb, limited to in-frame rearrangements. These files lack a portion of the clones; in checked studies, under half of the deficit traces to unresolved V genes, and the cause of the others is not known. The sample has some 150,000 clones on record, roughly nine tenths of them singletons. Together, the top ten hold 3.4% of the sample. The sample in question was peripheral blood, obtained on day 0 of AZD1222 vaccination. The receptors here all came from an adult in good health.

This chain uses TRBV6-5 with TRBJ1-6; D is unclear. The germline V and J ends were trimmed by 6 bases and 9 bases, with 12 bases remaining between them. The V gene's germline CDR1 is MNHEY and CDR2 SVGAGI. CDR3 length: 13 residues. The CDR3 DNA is TGTGCCAGCAGGGTCACGCCAACTTCACCCCTCCACTTT. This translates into CASRVTPTSPLHF.

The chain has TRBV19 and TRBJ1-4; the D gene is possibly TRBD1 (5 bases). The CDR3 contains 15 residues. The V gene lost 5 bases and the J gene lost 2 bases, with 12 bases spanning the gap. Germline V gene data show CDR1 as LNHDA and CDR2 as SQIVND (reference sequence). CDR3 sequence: CASSGAGVTNEKLFF. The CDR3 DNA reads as TGTGCCAGTAGTGGGGCGGGCGTGACTAATGAAAAACTGTTTTTT.

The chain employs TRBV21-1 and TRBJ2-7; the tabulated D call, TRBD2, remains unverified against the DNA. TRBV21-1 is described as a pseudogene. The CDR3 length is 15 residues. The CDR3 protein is CASSKEEGGLYEQYF. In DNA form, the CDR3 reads TGTGCCAGCAGCAAAGAAGAGGGGGGGCTGTACGAGCAGTACTTC.

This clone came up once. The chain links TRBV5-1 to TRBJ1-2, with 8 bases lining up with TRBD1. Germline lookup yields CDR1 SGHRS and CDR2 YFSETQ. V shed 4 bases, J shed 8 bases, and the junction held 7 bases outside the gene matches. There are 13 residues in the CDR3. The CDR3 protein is CASSAEQGGGYTF. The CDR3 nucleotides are TGCGCCAGCAGCGCGGAACAGGGGGGCGGCTACACCTTC.

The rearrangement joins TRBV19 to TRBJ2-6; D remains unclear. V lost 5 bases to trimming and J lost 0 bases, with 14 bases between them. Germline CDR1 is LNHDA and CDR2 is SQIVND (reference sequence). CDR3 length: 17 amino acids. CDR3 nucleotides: TGTGCCAGTAGTCTCGGACCGATTTCCTCTGGGGCCAACGTCCTGACTTTC. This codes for CASSLGPISSGANVLTF.

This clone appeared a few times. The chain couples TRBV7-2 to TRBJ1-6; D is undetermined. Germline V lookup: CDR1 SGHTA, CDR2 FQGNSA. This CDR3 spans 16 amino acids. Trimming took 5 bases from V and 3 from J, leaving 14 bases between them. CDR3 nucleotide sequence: TGTGCCAGCAGCCCACCTAGACAAGTCTATAATTCACCCCTCCACTTT. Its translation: CASSPPRQVYNSPLHF. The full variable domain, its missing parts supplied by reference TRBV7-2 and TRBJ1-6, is GAGVSQSPSNKVTEKGKDVELRCDPISGHTALYWYRQSLGQGLEFLIYFQGNSAPDKSGLPSDRFSAERTGGSVSTLTIQRTQQEDSAVYLCASSPPRQVYNSPLHFGNGTRLTVT.

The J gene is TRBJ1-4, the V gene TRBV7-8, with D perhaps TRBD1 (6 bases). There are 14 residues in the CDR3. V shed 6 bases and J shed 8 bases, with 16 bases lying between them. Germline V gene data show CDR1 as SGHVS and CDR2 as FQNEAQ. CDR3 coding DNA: TGTGCCAGCAGGGTTGCAGGGGAGTACGAAAAACTGTTTTTT. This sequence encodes CASRVAGEYEKLFF.

CDR3 bases: TGTGCCAGCTCTCCGGGACACGACTGGTACAATGAGCAGTTCTTC. The encoded protein is CASSPGHDWYNEQFF. The chain combines TRBV7-3 with TRBJ2-1; a possible D gene is TRBD1 (6 bases). CDR1 and CDR2 from the germline V gene are SGHTA and FQGTGA. Trimming took off 8 bases at V and 4 bases at J, with 18 bases between the two ends. The CDR3 consists of 15 residues.

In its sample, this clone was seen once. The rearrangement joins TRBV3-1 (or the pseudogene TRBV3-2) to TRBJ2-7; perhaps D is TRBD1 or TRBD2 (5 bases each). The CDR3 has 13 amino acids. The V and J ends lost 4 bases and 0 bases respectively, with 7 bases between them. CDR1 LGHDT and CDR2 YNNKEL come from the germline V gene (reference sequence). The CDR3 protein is CASSRGFSYEQYF. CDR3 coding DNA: TGTGCCAGCAGCCGGGGGTTCTCCTACGAGCAGTACTTC.

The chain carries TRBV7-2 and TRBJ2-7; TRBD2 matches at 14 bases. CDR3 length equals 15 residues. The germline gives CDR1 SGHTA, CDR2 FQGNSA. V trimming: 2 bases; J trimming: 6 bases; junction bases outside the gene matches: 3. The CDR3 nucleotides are TGTGCCAGCAGCTTACGGACTAGCGGGAGGTTCGAGCAGTACTTC. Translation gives CASSLRTSGRFEQYF.

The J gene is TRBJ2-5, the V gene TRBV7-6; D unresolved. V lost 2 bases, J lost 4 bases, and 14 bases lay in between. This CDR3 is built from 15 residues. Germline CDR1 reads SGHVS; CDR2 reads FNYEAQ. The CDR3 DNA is TGTGCCAGCAGCTTAACGACTCCCTCTAGAGAGACCCAGTACTTC. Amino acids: CASSLTTPSRETQYF.